One sample yielded the 17 T cell receptor beta chains listed below, sequenced in a study of metastatic and nonmetastatic thyroid tumors. The entire patient cohort was treatment-naive prior to thyroid surgery. With MiXCR, TCRdb called clones anew from the PCR reads. The sample contains 39,000 or so clones, about 45% of which appear only once. The sequencing input was tumor tissue. These TCRs come from a male donor with papillary thyroid cancer or a benign thyroid nodule (not recorded which). Some clones in this sample may be carry-over from other donors' samples.

The chain is built from TRBV11-2 and TRBJ1-1, with D unresolved. The germline CDR1 and CDR2 sequences are SGHAT and FQNNGV. The CDR3 runs to 12 residues. V lost 5 bases and J 7 bases, leaving 11 bases between the germline ends. The CDR3 region is CASSRRQIEAFF. The CDR3 DNA reads as TGTGCCAGCAGCCGTCGCCAGATTGAAGCTTTCTTT.

The chain combines TRBV28 with TRBJ2-3; tentative D call: TRBD1 (6 bases). CDR1 and CDR2 from the germline V gene are MDHEN and SYDVKM. This CDR3 is 14 amino acids long. V gave up 5 bases and J gave up 1 base, with 10 bases separating them. Here the CDR3 DNA reads TGTGCCAGCAGTCTCCGACAGGGCACAGATACGCAGTATTTT. Translated, it gives CASSLRQGTDTQYF.

The chain couples TRBV19 to TRBJ1-1, with D maybe TRBD1 (5 bases). Per germline, CDR1 LNHDA and CDR2 SQIVND (reference sequence). The CDR3 length is 18 residues. V was shortened by 5 bases and J by 0 bases, with 22 bases between the two germline ends. DNA for the CDR3: TGTGCCAGTAGTCCCCGATTTCGGGGGGGGACCTTGAACACTGAAGCTTTCTTT. It translates to CASSPRFRGGTLNTEAFF.

This clone was seen a few times. The chain is built from TRBV19 and TRBJ1-6, with unresolved D. The V end lost 1 base, the J end lost 8 bases, and 12 bases lay between the germline ends. This CDR3 contains 15 residues. The germline V gene has CDR1 LNHDA and CDR2 SQIVND (reference sequence). The CDR3 region is CASSIGGYSDSPLHF. In nucleotides, the CDR3 is TGTGCCAGTAGTATAGGAGGATACAGCGATTCACCCCTCCACTTT. Drawing the rest from reference TRBV19 and TRBJ1-6, the complete variable domain is DGGITQSPKYLFRKEGQNVTLSCEQNLNHDAMYWYRQDPGQGLRLIYYSQIVNDFQKGDIAEGYSVSREKKESFPLTVTSAQKNPTAFYLCASSIGGYSDSPLHFGNGTRLTVT.

The chain's CDR3 is CASSERLAGISTDTQYF. The DNA of the CDR3 is TGTGCCAGCAGCGAAAGACTAGCGGGTATTAGCACAGATACGCAGTATTTT. The chain has TRBV11-2 and TRBJ2-3; TRBD2 matches 10 bases. The germline gives CDR1 SGHAT, CDR2 FQNNGV. The CDR3 consists of 17 residues. The junction had 8 bases not matched to a gene; V was cut back by 5 bases and J by 0 bases.

The chain carries TRBV5-1 and TRBJ1-3; 8 nucleotides align to TRBD1. CDR1 SGHRS and CDR2 YFSETQ come from the germline V gene. The trim removed 4 bases at V and 0 bases at J, leaving 18 bases unmatched. This CDR3 contains 20 residues. The CDR3 coding sequence is TGCGCCAGCAGCGACAAGATCGGGACAGGCGAACTTAGCTCTGGAAACACCATATATTTT. Its translation is CASSDKIGTGELSSGNTIYF.

The chain has TRBV5-1 and TRBJ1-4; 8 bases map to TRBD1. The CDR3 has 17 residues. Per germline, CDR1 SGHRS and CDR2 YFSETQ. Germline trimming cut 4 bases from V and 4 bases from J; bases unmatched to any gene: 12. The CDR3 DNA reads as TGCGCCAGCAGCCGTCGGACAGGGTTGGAGGATAATGAAAAACTGTTTTTT. Translating it yields CASSRRTGLEDNEKLFF.

The rearrangement uses TRBV9 and TRBJ2-6; unclear D gene. Germline V gives CDR1 SGDLS, CDR2 YYNGEE. Trimming removed 0 bases from V and 1 base from J, with 11 bases in between. This CDR3 region has 17 residues. The CDR3 is CASSVDSFSSGANVLTF. CDR3 nucleotide sequence: TGTGCCAGCAGCGTAGATTCATTCAGTTCTGGGGCCAACGTCCTGACTTTC.

The chain uses TRBV2 and TRBJ2-1; a weak D match, TRBD1 (5 bases). The V end lost 7 bases, the J end lost 6 bases, and 19 bases lay between the germline ends. CDR3 length: 15 residues. Germline values: CDR1 SNHLY, CDR2 FYNNEI. DNA for the CDR3: TGTGCCAGCATTTTTGGGCAGGGAATTCTCAATGAGCAGTTCTTC. It specifies CASIFGQGILNEQFF. Filled out from reference TRBV2 and TRBJ2-1, the complete variable domain reads EPEVTQTPSHQVTQMGQEVILRCVPISNHLYFYWYRQILGQKVEFLVSFYNNEISEKSEIFDDQFSVERPDGSNFTLKIRSTKLEDSAMYFCASIFGQGILNEQFFGPGTRLTVL.

Only a few counts were recorded for this clone. The rearrangement joins TRBV24-1 to TRBJ2-2; D is unclear. V gave up 3 bases and J gave up 0 bases, with 7 bases separating them. The CDR3 is 15 amino acids. Looked up from germline, CDR1 is KGHDR and CDR2 is SFDVKD. The CDR3 spells CATSDVDTNTGELFF. The CDR3 coding sequence is TGTGCCACCAGTGATGTCGACACGAACACCGGGGAGCTGTTTTTT.

The chain employs TRBV6-1 and TRBJ1-5, with TRBD1 matching over 9 bases. Germline CDR1 is MNHNS and CDR2 is SASEGT. V was clipped by 5 bases and J by 7 bases; unmatched bases: 6. CDR3 length: 14 residues. The CDR3 DNA follows: TGTGCCAGCAGTACCGACAGGGGGATCCAGCCCCAGCATTTT. As protein: CASSTDRGIQPQHF.

This clone was seen a few times. The chain employs TRBV20-1 and TRBJ1-6; TRBD1 aligns across 9 bases. The V gene end was trimmed by 3 bases and the J gene end by 5 bases; junction bases not matched to a gene: 8. Per the germline V gene, CDR1 is DFQATT and CDR2 is SNEGSKA (reference sequence). The CDR3 sequence is 16 residues long. Here the CDR3 DNA reads TGCAGTGCTAGCCACGGACAGGGGATTGATAATTCACCCCTCCACTTT. Encoded protein: CSASHGQGIDNSPLHF.

J is TRBJ1-5 and V is TRBV19; tentatively, D is TRBD1 (6 bases). Trimming pared 6 bases from V and 4 bases from J, leaving 16 bases between. There are 15 residues in the CDR3. Germline V gene lookup returns CDR1 LNHDA and CDR2 SQIVND (reference sequence). CDR3: CASSPTGQLNQPQHF. In DNA form, the CDR3 reads TGTGCCAGTAGCCCCACAGGGCAACTAAATCAGCCCCAGCATTTT. Using reference TRBV19 and TRBJ1-5 for the parts outside the CDR3, the full variable domain is DGGITQSPKYLFRKEGQNVTLSCEQNLNHDAMYWYRQDPGQGLRLIYYSQIVNDFQKGDIAEGYSVSREKKESFPLTVTSAQKNPTAFYLCASSPTGQLNQPQHFGDGTRLSIL.

The chain has TRBV18 and TRBJ2-7; 13 bases line up with TRBD2. J lost 2 bases, V lost 5 bases, and 6 bases had no gene match. Germline V gene sequence: CDR1 KGHSH, CDR2 LQKENI. The CDR3 runs to 16 residues. The DNA for the CDR3 is TGTGCCAGCTCATCGGGACTAGCGGGGCGAGCCTACGAGCAGTACTTC. As protein: CASSSGLAGRAYEQYF.

The chain carries TRBV3-1 and TRBJ1-1, with D possibly TRBD1 on 6 matching bases. There are 17 residues in the CDR3. The ends were cut back, 4 bases at V and 0 bases at J, with 18 bases in the middle. Germline V gives CDR1 LGHDT, CDR2 YNNKEL (reference sequence). The CDR3 loop reads CASSPRSQGTMNTEAFF. CDR3 nucleotide sequence: TGTGCCAGCAGCCCGCGTAGCCAGGGGACCATGAACACTGAAGCTTTCTTT.

The rearrangement uses TRBV19 and TRBJ2-1, with D possibly matching TRBD2 (6 bases). The CDR3 runs to 15 residues. Germline loops: CDR1 LNHDA, CDR2 SQIVND (reference sequence). Trimming took off 2 bases at V and 3 bases at J, with 11 bases between the two ends. This CDR3 is CASSIPGGDYNEQFF. The CDR3 region has the DNA TGTGCCAGTAGTATACCTGGCGGGGACTACAATGAGCAGTTCTTC.

The gene calls are TRBV18 and TRBJ1-1; D is ambiguous. Trimming took off 3 bases at V and 6 bases at J, with 11 bases between the two ends. This CDR3 is built from 13 residues. Germline loops: CDR1 KGHSH, CDR2 LQKENI. DNA for the CDR3: TGTGCCAGCTCACCGGGCCCCGGGTCTGAAGCTTTCTTT. Its translation: CASSPGPGSEAFF.